This paragraph covers one T cell receptor (beta chain) sequence. Its target is not known. The data stem from a study of T cell repertoires in cytomegalovirus infection. TCRdb used MiXCR to reprocess the reads, holding one entry per CDR3 protein. The sample shows approximately 110,000 distinct CDR3 sequences, under 55% of them seen only once. Study-level results: Public TCR beta family frequency separated CMV-and-HLA carriers, including in an independent cohort.

Per the germline V gene, CDR1 is SGHTA and CDR2 is FQGNSA. Germline trimming cut 5 bases from V and 4 bases from J; bases unmatched to any gene: 7. The CDR3 is made up of 15 amino acids. This chain uses TRBV7-2 with TRBJ2-7; 11 bases are shared with TRBD1. Sequences were derived from CD8+ T cells from cultured PBMCs, sampled from culture after CMV antigen stimulation. This clonotype originated in a human donor in good health (CMV status not recorded). Some clones in this sample may be carry-over from other donors' samples. The DNA of the CDR3 is TGTGCCAGCAGCATCTCGGACAGGGGGCTGTACGAGCAGTACTTC. Residues: CASSISDRGLYEQYF.